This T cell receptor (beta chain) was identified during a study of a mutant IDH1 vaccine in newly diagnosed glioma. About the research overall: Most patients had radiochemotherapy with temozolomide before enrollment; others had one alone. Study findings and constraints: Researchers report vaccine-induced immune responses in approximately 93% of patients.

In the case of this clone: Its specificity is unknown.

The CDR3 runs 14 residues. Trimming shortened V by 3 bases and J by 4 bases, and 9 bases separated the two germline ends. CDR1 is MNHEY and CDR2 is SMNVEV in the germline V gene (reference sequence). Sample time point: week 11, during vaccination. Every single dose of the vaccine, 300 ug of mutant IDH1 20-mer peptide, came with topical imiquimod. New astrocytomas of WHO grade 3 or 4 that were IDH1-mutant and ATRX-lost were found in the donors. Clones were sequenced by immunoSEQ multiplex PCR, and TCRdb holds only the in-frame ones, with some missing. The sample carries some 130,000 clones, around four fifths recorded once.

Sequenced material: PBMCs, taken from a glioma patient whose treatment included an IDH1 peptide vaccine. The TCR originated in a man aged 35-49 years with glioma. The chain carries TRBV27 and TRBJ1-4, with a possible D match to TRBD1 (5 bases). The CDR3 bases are TGTGCCAGCAGTTTTTGGGGGTTTAATGAAAAACTGTTTTTT. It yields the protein CASSFWGFNEKLFF. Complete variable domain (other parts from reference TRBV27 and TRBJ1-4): EAQVTQNPRYLITVTGKKLTVTCSQNMNHEYMSWYRQDPGLGLRQIYYSMNVEVTDKGDVPEGYKVSRKEKRNFPLILESPSPNQTSLYFCASSFWGFNEKLFFGSGTQLSVL.